This T cell receptor beta chain came from a study of cytomegalovirus exposure and HLA in healthy donors (dated by TCRdb to between 2016 and 2019). Study-level background: According to a later analysis, one platform produced both the roughly 110 validation repertoires and the 666 repertoires of the first cohort. The aim of the study was to test whether cataloging public T cell receptors could identify signatures of past pathogen exposure. Besides the first cohort of roughly 660 subjects, a separate validation cohort made up of about 120 different subjects was used. To predict cytomegalovirus infection status, the study combined high-throughput TCR immunosequencing, statistical association of individual TCRs with disease status, and machine learning.

About this clone: This clone's antigen is unknown. Per-base quality was not reported, and no clone a single base away is much larger than it.

Overall results and qualifications from the work: It was suggested by the authors that the approach could potentially be generalized to other disease states and immunological phenotypes. Across donors, most TCR sequences were observed very rarely, whereas some public TCRs were present in many individuals. A few of the identified cytomegalovirus-associated TCR beta chains were confirmed in vitro to be specific for cytomegalovirus antigens. In both the original and validation cohorts, the classifier was reported to diagnose cytomegalovirus status with high specificity and sensitivity. The study listed 150 to 200 TCR beta chains as associated with cytomegalovirus. Subsequent analysis determined that TCRs grouped into clusters in the first cohort also showed a tendency toward co-occurrence across the roughly 110 validation repertoires, and about 93% of cluster scores exceeded 0. The validation cohort had no HLA typing available for a later analysis, so co-occurrence within that cohort was assessed over all 120 or so repertoires.

The CDR3 numbers 16 residues from cysteine through phenylalanine. The entry retains the CDR3 DNA only, 48 bases that are in frame from base 1. Taken from the germline V gene, the CDR1 and CDR2 loops are SGHVS and FQNEAQ. Cut back by 5 bases and 0 bases, the V and J ends lie 14 bases apart. The donors belonged to the validation cohort of 120 subjects, which was separate from the roughly 700-subject first cohort. Library creation used the immunoSEQ multiplex PCR assay. In the source study's methods: A statistical classification framework was built for diagnosing cytomegalovirus status from the catalog of TCR beta chain sequences. As stored in TCRdb, this immuneACCESS dataset retains in-frame rearrangements with V and J assigned. A fraction of the clones does not appear; measured against another copy, unresolved V genes explain less than half of the discrepancy, and the remainder lacks a known reason. That table gives V, J and clone size, and the DNA gave D and trimming. The sample data list around 63,000 clones, and about 96% of these were observed just once. The ten biggest clones cover 1.2% of the sample.

The sequenced material came from PBMCs. The rearrangement combines TRBV7-8 with TRBJ2-1; a tentative D match to TRBD2 spans 6 bases. The receptor was derived from a woman aged 18-30 years in good health and CMV-seronegative. CDR3 protein: CASSPIRGSSYNEQFF. The sequenced DNA: TGTGCCAGCAGCCCCATCCGGGGGAGCTCCTACAATGAGCAGTTCTTC.